The TCR beta chain under discussion was sequenced for a study of blood T cell repertoires in COVID-19. Produced via immunoSEQ multiplex PCR; TCRdb's table is partial and in-frame only. The sample carries fewer than 200,000 clones, around 82% recorded once. Germline lookup yields CDR1 MNHEY and CDR2 SMNVEV (reference sequence). V was shortened by 4 bases and J by 3 bases, with 10 bases between the two germline ends. The CDR3 extends over 13 amino acids. The sequenced material came from peripheral blood. The sequence derives from a woman between 40 and 50 years old with COVID-19, enrolled during active disease. The genes are TRBV27 and TRBJ2-7; D gene unclear. The CDR3 nucleotides are TGTGCCAGCAGTTATGGAGCCAACTACGAGCAGTACTTC. Encoded protein: CASSYGANYEQYF.